Each of the 11 T cell receptor beta chains below was sequenced from the same sample in a study of human T cells and chemical hapten exposure. TCRdb re-derived calls from the RACE reads in MiXCR, one entry per CDR3 protein. This table holds 50,000 or so distinct CDR3 sequences, 9.5% to 12% found once. The time point is: patch test 1, 2 weeks after DPC sensitization. Treatment denoted: therapeutic diphenylcyclopropenone sensitization with weekly scalp DPC. Unfractionated whole blood yielded total RNA. The starting material was whole blood, obtained in connection with sensitization to the hapten diphenylcyclopropenone (DPC). The receptors derive from a woman aged 40 to 50 with alopecia areata. Some clones in this sample may be carry-over from other donors' samples.

This clonotype was seen only a few times. The chain employs TRBV4-1 and TRBJ2-1; 8 bases align to TRBD2. Germline CDR1 and CDR2: MGHRA and YSYEKL. Unmatched junction bases numbered 8, after V lost 3 bases and J lost 7 bases. This CDR3 is 15 amino acids long. CDR3 DNA sequence: TGCGCCAGCAGCCAGGGACTAGGCGGGGGGAATGAGCAGTTCTTC. It is translated as CASSQGLGGGNEQFF.

This clonotype has just a few counts. V gene TRBV7-8 combines with J gene TRBJ1-4; D is perhaps TRBD1 (6 bases). The CDR3 runs to 14 residues. Germline values: CDR1 SGHVS, CDR2 FQNEAQ. The germline V and J ends were trimmed by 2 bases and 8 bases, with 12 bases remaining between them. The CDR3 DNA reads TGTGCCAGCAGCTTATTCAGGGGACCCGAAAAACTGTTTTTT. This translates into CASSLFRGPEKLFF.

The chain has TRBV18 and TRBJ2-7; 7 bases are shared with TRBD2. CDR3 length: 14 amino acids. V lost 3 bases, J lost 0 bases, and 2 bases stayed unmatched. Germline values: CDR1 KGHSH, CDR2 LQKENI. CDR3 sequence (DNA): TGTGCCAGCTCACCGGGGACTAACTCCTACGAGCAGTACTTC. Translating gives CASSPGTNSYEQYF.

At least ten counts were recorded for this clonotype. CDR3 bases: TGTGCCAGCAGCGTAGAGGGCTATAGCAATCAGCCCCAGCATTTT. Its translation: CASSVEGYSNQPQHF. V is TRBV9 and J is TRBJ1-5; D is uncertain. Trimming shortened V by 0 bases and J by 0 bases, and 7 bases separated the two germline ends. This CDR3 comprises 15 residues. Germline values: CDR1 SGDLS, CDR2 YYNGEE. Full variable domain (outside the CDR3, taken from reference TRBV9 and TRBJ1-5): DSGVTQTPKHLITATGQRVTLRCSPRSGDLSVYWYQQSLDQGLQFLIQYYNGEERAKGNILERFSAQQFPDLHSELNLSSLELGDSALYFCASSVEGYSNQPQHFGDGTRLSIL.

This clonotype was observed a handful of times. V and J are TRBV6-6 and TRBJ2-1, with unresolved D. Trimming pared 2 bases from V and 7 bases from J, leaving 6 bases between. The CDR3 sequence is 12 residues long. The germline gives CDR1 MNHNY, CDR2 SVGAGI (reference sequence). CDR3 DNA sequence: TGTGCCAGCAGTTACCTCCGTAATGAGCAGTTCTTC. It is translated as CASSYLRNEQFF.

In DNA form, the CDR3 reads TGTGCCAGCAGACCCGGGACAGGGTATATCTACGAGCAGTACTTC. It yields the protein CASRPGTGYIYEQYF. The rearrangement uses TRBV6-1 and TRBJ2-7; 9 bases are shared with TRBD1. The CDR3 totals 15 residues. Germline values: CDR1 MNHNS, CDR2 SASEGT. The V and J ends lost 6 bases and 3 bases, in that order; junction bases with no gene match: 9.

The gene calls are TRBV20-1 and TRBJ1-1; TRBD1 might be the D (5 bases). From germline, CDR1 is DFQATT and CDR2 SNEGSKA (reference sequence). The germline V and J ends were trimmed by 4 bases and 5 bases, with 17 bases remaining between them. CDR3 length: 14 amino acids. This CDR3 reads CSATHQEGRTEAFF. The DNA of the CDR3 is TGCAGTGCTACACACCAGGAGGGGAGAACTGAAGCTTTCTTT.

The chain couples TRBV4-1 to TRBJ1-2, with 7 bases lining up with TRBD1. CDR3 length: 12 amino acids. Germline values: CDR1 MGHRA, CDR2 YSYEKL. J lost 9 bases, V lost 1 base, and 2 bases had no gene match. This CDR3 is CASSQGQGSYTF. As DNA, the CDR3 is TGCGCCAGCAGCCAAGGACAGGGCAGCTACACCTTC.

This rearrangement joins TRBV18 to TRBJ2-7, with D hard to call. Germline CDR1 and CDR2: KGHSH and LQKENI. There are 14 residues in the CDR3. Deletions cut 6 bases from V and 0 bases from J, with 12 bases between. The CDR3 coding sequence is TGTGCCAGCTCTCCAGACACGAGCTCCTACGAGCAGTACTTC. It codes for CASSPDTSSYEQYF.

This clonotype was recorded many times. V gene TRBV7-3 combines with J gene TRBJ1-1, with D uncertain. There are 14 residues in the CDR3. V lost 0 bases, J lost 4 bases, and 9 bases lay in between. Looked up from germline, CDR1 is SGHTA and CDR2 is FQGTGA. CDR3 DNA: TGTGCCAGCAGCTTAACGGGTCGGGGCACTGAAGCTTTCTTT. Residues: CASSLTGRGTEAFF.

V is TRBV10-3 and J is TRBJ1-2, with D possibly TRBD1 on 5 matching bases. CDR1 is ENHRY and CDR2 is SYGVKD in the germline V gene. The CDR3 runs to 15 residues. V lost 1 base and J lost 0, with 9 bases in between. This chain's CDR3 is CAISEFGAPNYGYTF. CDR3 coding DNA: TGTGCCATCAGTGAGTTCGGGGCCCCTAACTATGGCTACACCTTC.